These 4 T cell receptor beta chains came from one sample sequenced in a study of human T cells and chemical hapten exposure. Stated time point: patch test 1, 2 weeks after DPC sensitization. Stated treatment: therapeutic diphenylcyclopropenone sensitization with weekly scalp DPC. TCRdb reprocessed the RACE reads via MiXCR and lists one record per CDR3 protein. The table records roughly 360,000 distinct CDR3 sequences, 4.8% of them present only once. The sample consisted of whole blood, taken in connection with sensitization to the hapten diphenylcyclopropenone (DPC). The receptors stem from a woman in her forties or fifties with alopecia areata. Some clones in this sample may be carry-over from other donors' samples.

This rearrangement joins TRBV18 to TRBJ1-1; D unresolved. The CDR3 loop spans 16 amino acids. The germline gives CDR1 KGHSH, CDR2 LQKENI. Between the trimmed V and J ends, which lost 0 bases and 2 bases, there was a span of 13 bases. CDR3 amino acids: CASSPPNLGANTEAFF. CDR3 bases: TGTGCCAGCTCACCACCGAATCTCGGAGCAAACACTGAAGCTTTCTTT.

On this clonotype itself: A much larger clone differs from this one at a single base, so this may be a read error. The chain couples TRBV21-1 to TRBJ2-1; the table gives TRBD1 as D, unverified against the DNA. TRBV21-1 is an annotated pseudogene. The CDR3 is 15 amino acids. This chain's CDR3 is CASRRGQAPYNEQFF. As DNA, the CDR3 is TGTGCCAGCAGGAGGGGACAGGCGCCCTACAATGAGCAGTTCTTC.

The V gene is TRBV9, the J gene TRBJ2-3; TRBD2 matches 8 bases. V lost 0 bases, J lost 4 bases, and 1 base stayed unmatched. The CDR3 is made up of 14 amino acids. Per the germline V gene, CDR1 is SGDLS and CDR2 is YYNGEE. This CDR3 reads CASSVGSGADTQYF. CDR3 nucleotides: TGTGCCAGCAGCGTAGGTAGCGGGGCAGATACGCAGTATTTT.

This clonotype was recorded at least ten times. V is TRBV20-1 and J is TRBJ2-1; 9 bases fit TRBD2. The germline CDR1 and CDR2 sequences are DFQATT and SNEGSKA (reference sequence). The CDR3 consists of 14 residues. Losses at the gene ends were 0 bases for V and 4 bases for J; bases not matched to a gene: 1. The CDR3 spells CSARDLAGYNEQFF. CDR3 DNA: TGCAGTGCTAGAGATCTAGCGGGGTACAATGAGCAGTTCTTC.